This T cell receptor beta chain appears in the sequencing data of a study of shared T cell receptors in the human thymus. Using immunoSEQ multiplex PCR, the repertoire was profiled, and TCRdb retains in-frame clones only, with some absent. This sample has hundreds of thousands of clones, with approximately 87% found just once. V was clipped by 4 bases and J by 4 bases, with 17 bases between them. The CDR3 extends over 15 amino acids. The germline gives CDR1 SGHDN, CDR2 FVKESK. In addition, the sample was reused for a study of human thymus T cells. In that study: Thymic repertoires of unrelated individuals were reported in related research to overlap highly.

The chain couples TRBV14 to TRBJ2-7, with a possible D match to TRBD2 (6 bases). This TCR was sampled from a boy under three years old with a congenital heart defect. The sequencing input was thymocytes. CDR3 region: CASSRPWGGRYEQYF. CDR3 DNA: TGTGCCAGCAGCCGCCCTTGGGGTGGGAGGTACGAGCAGTACTTC. The entire variable domain, with the rest obtained from reference TRBV14 and TRBJ2-7, is as follows: EAGVTQFPSHSVIEKGQTVTLRCDPISGHDNLYWYRRVMGKEIKFLLHFVKESKQDESGMPNNRFLAERTGGTYSTLKVQPAELEDSGVYFCASSRPWGGRYEQYFGPGTRLTVT.